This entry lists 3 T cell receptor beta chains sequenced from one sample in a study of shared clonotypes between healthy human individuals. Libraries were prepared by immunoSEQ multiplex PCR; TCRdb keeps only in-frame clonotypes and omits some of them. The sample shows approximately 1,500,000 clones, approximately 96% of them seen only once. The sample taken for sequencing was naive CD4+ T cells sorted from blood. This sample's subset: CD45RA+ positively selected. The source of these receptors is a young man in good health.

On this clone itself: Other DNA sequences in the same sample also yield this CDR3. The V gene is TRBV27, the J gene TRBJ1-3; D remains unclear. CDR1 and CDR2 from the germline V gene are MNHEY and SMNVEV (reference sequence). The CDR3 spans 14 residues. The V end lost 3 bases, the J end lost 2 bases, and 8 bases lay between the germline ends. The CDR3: CASSLTGAGNTIYF. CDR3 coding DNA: TGTGCCAGCAGTTTGACCGGGGCTGGAAACACCATATATTTT.

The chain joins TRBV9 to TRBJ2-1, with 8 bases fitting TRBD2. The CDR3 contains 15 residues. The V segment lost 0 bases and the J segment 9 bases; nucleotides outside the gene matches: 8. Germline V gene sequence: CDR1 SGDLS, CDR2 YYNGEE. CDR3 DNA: TGTGCCAGCAGCGTAGATGTAGCGGGACATATTGAGCAGTTCTTC. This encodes CASSVDVAGHIEQFF.

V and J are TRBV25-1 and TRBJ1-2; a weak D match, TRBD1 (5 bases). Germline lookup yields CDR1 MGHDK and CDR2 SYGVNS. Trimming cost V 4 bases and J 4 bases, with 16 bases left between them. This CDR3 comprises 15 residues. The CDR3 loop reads CASSGNLGARYGYTF. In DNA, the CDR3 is TGTGCCAGCAGTGGTAATTTAGGGGCTCGCTATGGCTACACCTTC.